A selection of T cell receptor beta chains follows, all from one sample in a study of identifying expanded T cells in peripheral blood. TCRdb's table, derived via immunoSEQ multiplex PCR, lists solely in-frame clones and lacks some. The sample consists of about 80,000 clones, 88% of them appearing once. The sequenced sample was blood. These receptors originate from a person between 18 and 70 years old in good health. Each CDR3 is given with its conserved first and last residue. The order of the fields is clone size, CDR3 length, V gene, J gene, D gene, CDR3 protein, CDR3 DNA. A D gene is named only where the DNA matches it firmly. Size values are once, few and many counts, or a class for expanded clones, and some rows have none.

clone_size: -; cdr3_length: 15; v_call: TRBV19; j_call: TRBJ2-1; d_call: -; cdr3_aa: CASSIWDTGSNEQFF; cdr3_nt: TGTGCCAGTAGTATTTGGGACACGGGCAGCAATGAGCAGTTCTTC
clone_size: -; cdr3_length: 18; v_call: TRBV9; j_call: TRBJ2-3; d_call: TRBD2; cdr3_aa: CASSVPFAGGTSTDTQYF; cdr3_nt: TGTGCCAGCAGCGTACCCTTCGCCGGGGGGACTAGCACAGATACGCAGTATTTT
clone_size: -; cdr3_length: 15; v_call: TRBV5-2; j_call: TRBJ1-3; d_call: -; cdr3_aa: CASSQSSYSGNTIYF; cdr3_nt: TGTGCCAGCAGCCAATCTTCCTACTCTGGAAACACCATATATTTT
clone_size: -; cdr3_length: 16; v_call: TRBV7-6; j_call: TRBJ2-2; d_call: -; cdr3_aa: CASSPEVQGRTGELFF; cdr3_nt: TGTGCCAGCAGCCCAGAGGTGCAGGGACGGACCGGGGAGCTGTTTTTT
clone_size: -; cdr3_length: 16; v_call: TRBV19; j_call: TRBJ1-1; d_call: -; cdr3_aa: CASSMRQGRMNTEAFF; cdr3_nt: TGTGCCAGTAGTATGAGGCAGGGTAGAATGAACACTGAAGCTTTCTTT
clone_size: -; cdr3_length: 15; v_call: TRBV5-1; j_call: TRBJ2-7; d_call: TRBD1; cdr3_aa: CASSLMKQGLGEQYF; cdr3_nt: TGCGCCAGCAGCTTGATGAAACAGGGGCTAGGAGAGCAGTACTTC
clone_size: -; cdr3_length: 15; v_call: TRBV2; j_call: TRBJ2-1; d_call: TRBD2; cdr3_aa: CASSEGLAGLGEQFF; cdr3_nt: TGTGCCAGCAGTGAGGGACTAGCGGGGTTAGGTGAGCAGTTCTTC
clone_size: -; cdr3_length: 15; v_call: TRBV25-1; j_call: TRBJ2-1; d_call: TRBD2; cdr3_aa: CASTKLAGDHNEQFF; cdr3_nt: TGTGCCAGCACAAAACTAGCGGGGGACCACAATGAGCAGTTCTTC
clone_size: -; cdr3_length: 15; v_call: TRBV7-9; j_call: TRBJ2-7; d_call: -; cdr3_aa: CASSLGTAGRYEQYF; cdr3_nt: TGTGCCAGCAGCTTAGGGACGGCAGGGAGGTACGAGCAGTACTTC
clone_size: -; cdr3_length: 15; v_call: TRBV27; j_call: TRBJ2-5; d_call: TRBD1; cdr3_aa: CASRRGQGSGETQYF; cdr3_nt: TGTGCCAGCAGACGGGGACAGGGTAGTGGAGAGACCCAGTACTTC
clone_size: -; cdr3_length: 15; v_call: TRBV7-9; j_call: TRBJ2-4; d_call: TRBD1; cdr3_aa: CASSPRQGLIDIQYF; cdr3_nt: TGTGCCAGCAGCCCCCGACAGGGGTTGATAGACATTCAGTACTTC
clone_size: -; cdr3_length: 14; v_call: TRBV2; j_call: TRBJ2-7; d_call: -; cdr3_aa: CASSVESLAVEQYF; cdr3_nt: TGTGCCAGCAGTGTGGAGTCCCTCGCCGTCGAGCAGTACTTC
clone_size: few; cdr3_length: 14; v_call: TRBV11-2; j_call: TRBJ1-6; d_call: -; cdr3_aa: CASSLSGDGSPLHF; cdr3_nt: TGTGCCAGCAGCTTATCAGGGGACGGATCACCCCTCCACTTT
clone_size: once; cdr3_length: 15; v_call: TRBV28; j_call: TRBJ1-1; d_call: TRBD1; cdr3_aa: CASRGGGTQGTEAFF; cdr3_nt: TGTGCCAGCCGGGGAGGGGGGACACAGGGGACTGAAGCTTTCTTT
clone_size: -; cdr3_length: 12; v_call: TRBV7-9; j_call: TRBJ2-7; d_call: -; cdr3_aa: CATQGGPYEQYF; cdr3_nt: TGTGCCACCCAGGGGGGGCCCTACGAGCAGTACTTC
clone_size: -; cdr3_length: 11; v_call: TRBV29-1; j_call: TRBJ1-4; d_call: -; cdr3_aa: CSVARGEKLFF; cdr3_nt: TGCAGCGTTGCGCGAGGAGAAAAACTGTTTTTT
clone_size: -; cdr3_length: 15; v_call: TRBV21-1; j_call: TRBJ2-7; d_call: -; cdr3_aa: CASRGLAGGLHEQYF; cdr3_nt: TGTGCCAGCAGGGGACTAGCGGGGGGGCTCCACGAGCAGTACTTC
clone_size: -; cdr3_length: 16; v_call: TRBV5-5; j_call: TRBJ1-6; d_call: -; cdr3_aa: CASSRGPQGGNSPLHF; cdr3_nt: TGTGCCAGCAGCCGGGGGCCCCAAGGGGGAAATTCACCCCTCCACTTT
clone_size: -; cdr3_length: 12; v_call: TRBV21-1; j_call: TRBJ2-2; d_call: -; cdr3_aa: CASSINTGELFF; cdr3_nt: TGTGCCAGCAGCATTAACACCGGGGAGCTGTTTTTT
clone_size: -; cdr3_length: 15; v_call: TRBV11-2; j_call: TRBJ1-1; d_call: -; cdr3_aa: CASSYGEGMNTEAFF; cdr3_nt: TGTGCCAGCTCCTATGGGGAGGGGATGAACACTGAAGCTTTCTTT
clone_size: -; cdr3_length: 13; v_call: TRBV2; j_call: TRBJ2-7; d_call: -; cdr3_aa: CASILVGSYEQYF; cdr3_nt: TGTGCCAGCATACTCGTGGGATCCTACGAGCAGTACTTC
clone_size: -; cdr3_length: 14; v_call: TRBV5-1; j_call: TRBJ2-7; d_call: TRBD1; cdr3_aa: CASSPDRAAYEQYF; cdr3_nt: TGCGCCAGCAGCCCCGACAGGGCCGCCTACGAGCAGTACTTC
clone_size: -; cdr3_length: 16; v_call: TRBV5-6; j_call: TRBJ1-6; d_call: -; cdr3_aa: CASSLYVGQRGSPLHF; cdr3_nt: TGTGCCAGCAGCTTGTACGTGGGGCAGAGGGGTTCACCCCTCCACTTT
clone_size: -; cdr3_length: 16; v_call: TRBV7-2; j_call: TRBJ1-1; d_call: TRBD1; cdr3_aa: CASSLGGPQGWTEAFF; cdr3_nt: TGTGCCAGCAGCTTAGGGGGGCCACAGGGGTGGACTGAAGCTTTCTTT
clone_size: -; cdr3_length: 18; v_call: TRBV2; j_call: TRBJ2-5; d_call: TRBD1; cdr3_aa: CASSDNIAWAGGEKTQYF; cdr3_nt: TGTGCCAGCAGTGACAATATCGCTTGGGCAGGGGGCGAGAAGACCCAGTACTTC
clone_size: -; cdr3_length: 15; v_call: TRBV11-2; j_call: TRBJ2-5; d_call: TRBD2; cdr3_aa: CASSFASGGGETQYF; cdr3_nt: TGTGCCAGCAGCTTCGCTAGCGGGGGAGGAGAGACCCAGTACTTC